The 16 T cell receptor beta chains below all came from one sample that was sequenced in a study of CD8 T cells in ankylosing spondylitis. TCRdb fed the 5' RACE reads into MiXCR, producing one record per CDR3 protein. In the table there are nearly 350,000 distinct CDR3 sequences, approximately 14% of which are singletons. The sample comprised blood, either unsorted or a sorted T cell fraction (not recorded which). These receptors originate from a male donor with ankylosing spondylitis or in good health (not recorded which).

This chain uses TRBV7-9 with TRBJ2-3, with unresolved D. The CDR3 totals 12 residues. The ends were cut back, 0 bases at V and 5 bases at J, with 3 bases in the middle. Per the germline V gene, CDR1 is SEHNR and CDR2 is FQNEAQ (reference sequence). The CDR3 sequence is CASSLAVDTQYF. DNA of the CDR3: TGTGCCAGCAGCTTAGCAGTAGATACGCAGTATTTT.

This clonotype occurred many times. V is TRBV5-1 and J is TRBJ2-1; TRBD1 matches 7 bases. Germline CDR1 SGHRS, CDR2 YFSETQ. The CDR3 consists of 16 residues. Unmatched junction bases numbered 4, after V lost 0 bases and J lost 1 base. The CDR3 sequence is CASSLEAGGSYNEQFF. The CDR3 DNA reads TGCGCCAGCAGCTTGGAGGCAGGGGGTTCCTACAATGAGCAGTTCTTC.

This clonotype was seen only a few times. CDR3: CASSLTRSPQRGDTQYF. The CDR3 nucleotides are TGTGCCAGCAGCTTAACACGGAGTCCACAAAGGGGAGATACGCAGTATTTT. The V call is TRBV7-3, the J call TRBJ2-3, with D possibly matching TRBD1 (5 bases). The CDR3 extends over 17 amino acids. The V end was cut by 0 bases, the J end by 5 bases, with 18 bases between. Germline CDR1 and CDR2: SGHTA and FQGTGA.

This chain uses TRBV25-1 with TRBJ2-2, with 7 bases lining up with TRBD2. Germline V gene sequence: CDR1 MGHDK, CDR2 SYGVNS. The CDR3 has 15 residues. Trimming cost V 6 bases and J 8 bases; bases outside gene matches: 12. CDR3 region: CASRVNGLVRGELFF. CDR3 nucleotide sequence: TGTGCCAGCAGGGTGAACGGACTAGTTCGTGGGGAGCTGTTTTTT.

In its sample, this clonotype was seen a few times. V gene TRBV29-1 combines with J gene TRBJ1-1; TRBD1 matches at 7 bases. Germline values: CDR1 SQVTM, CDR2 ANQGSEA. The junction had 13 bases not matched to a gene; V was cut back by 6 bases and J by 3 bases. The length of the CDR3 is 15 residues. The CDR3 sequence is CSVPYVTGVYTEAFF. In DNA form, the CDR3 reads TGCAGCGTCCCGTATGTAACAGGGGTTTACACTGAAGCTTTCTTT.

In its sample, this clonotype was seen a few times. The chain links TRBV7-2 to TRBJ2-1; 10 bases line up with TRBD2. Per the germline V gene, CDR1 is SGHTA and CDR2 is FQGNSA. CDR3 size: 16 residues. V was clipped by 1 base and J by 2 bases; unmatched bases: 2. CDR3 residues: CASSLEGTSAYNEQFF. In DNA form, the CDR3 reads TGTGCCAGCAGCTTAGAAGGGACTAGCGCCTACAATGAGCAGTTCTTC. Full variable domain (remainder filled in from reference TRBV7-2 and TRBJ2-1): GAGVSQSPSNKVTEKGKDVELRCDPISGHTALYWYRQSLGQGLEFLIYFQGNSAPDKSGLPSDRFSAERTGGSVSTLTIQRTQQEDSAVYLCASSLEGTSAYNEQFFGPGTRLTVL.

This clonotype was counted many times. V gene TRBV6-1 combines with J gene TRBJ2-1; D unresolved. The V end lost 6 bases, the J end lost 7 bases, and 16 bases lay between the germline ends. The CDR3 runs 14 residues. Germline-derived CDR1 and CDR2 are MNHNS and SASEGT. CDR3 nucleotides: TGTGCCAGCAGCCCTGACTTTTATTTTAATGAGCAGTTCTTC. This translates into CASSPDFYFNEQFF.

This rearrangement joins TRBV3-1 to TRBJ2-1; 11 positions agree with TRBD2. V lost 6 bases to trimming and J lost 0 bases; unmatched junction nucleotides: 10. In germline, CDR1 is LGHDT, CDR2 YNNKEL (reference sequence). The CDR3 length is 18 residues. The chain's CDR3 is CASSLAGGALSSYNEQFF. The CDR3 bases are TGTGCCAGCAGTCTAGCGGGAGGAGCCTTGAGCTCCTACAATGAGCAGTTCTTC.

There are many counts of this clonotype. The chain employs TRBV5-5 and TRBJ1-1; D gene ambiguous. V lost 0 bases and J 4 bases, leaving 10 bases between the germline ends. CDR1 and CDR2 (germline): SGHKS, YYEKEE (reference sequence). This CDR3 is 14 amino acids long. This chain's CDR3 is CASSLAIGGTEAFF. The CDR3 bases are TGTGCCAGCAGCTTGGCCATTGGTGGCACTGAAGCTTTCTTT.

This clonotype was recorded many times. The gene calls are TRBV7-2 and TRBJ1-1; tentative D call: TRBD1 (6 bases). V was shortened by 6 bases and J by 8 bases, with 16 bases between the two germline ends. The CDR3 consists of 13 residues. CDR1 is SGHTA, CDR2 FQGNSA, per germline. CDR3 protein: CASRLKGGTEAFF. Here the CDR3 DNA reads TGTGCCAGCAGGTTAAAGGGGGGCACGGAAGCTTTCTTT.

V and J are TRBV10-3 and TRBJ2-3, with D perhaps matching TRBD1 or TRBD2 (5 bases each). Trimming took off 8 bases at V and 1 base at J, with 16 bases between the two ends. The CDR3 is 15 amino acids. Germline-derived CDR1 and CDR2 are ENHRY and SYGVKD. The CDR3 sequence is CAIALGEKGTDTQYF. The CDR3 DNA reads as TGTGCCATCGCCTTAGGGGAGAAGGGCACAGATACGCAGTATTTT.

V is TRBV9 and J is TRBJ2-1, with 7 bases lining up with TRBD1. J lost 13 bases, V lost 4 bases, and 14 bases had no gene match. The germline V gene has CDR1 SGDLS and CDR2 YYNGEE. CDR3 length equals 14 residues. The CDR3 reads CASSPREGQSPQFF. The CDR3 DNA is TGTGCCAGCAGCCCTCGTGAGGGACAGTCCCCCCAGTTCTTC.

CDR3 sequence (DNA): TGTGCCAGCAGTTTGAAGGGCAGCCGCACAGATACGCAGTATTTT. The encoded protein is CASSLKGSRTDTQYF. The gene calls are TRBV27 and TRBJ2-3; D remains ambiguous. The V end lost 3 bases, the J end lost 1 base, and 11 bases lay between the germline ends. Germline lookup yields CDR1 MNHEY and CDR2 SMNVEV (reference sequence). The CDR3 sequence is 15 residues long.

This clonotype showed up many times. This rearrangement joins TRBV3-1 to TRBJ2-1; D gene uncertain. CDR1 and CDR2 from the germline V gene are LGHDT and YNNKEL (reference sequence). CDR3 length equals 12 residues. V lost 1 base to trimming and J lost 13 bases, with 11 bases between them. The CDR3 region is CASSQGTGNQFF. The CDR3 nucleotides are TGTGCCAGCAGCCAAGGGACCGGAAACCAGTTCTTC.

This sequence joins TRBV6-6 and TRBJ2-4; perhaps TRBD2 as D (6 bases). Trimming cost V 2 bases and J 9 bases, with 8 bases left between them. This CDR3 spans 12 amino acids. The germline CDR1 and CDR2 sequences are MNHNY and SVGAGI (reference sequence). The CDR3 DNA follows: TGTGCCAGCAGTTACCGGGGGTTCATTCAGTACTTC. It specifies CASSYRGFIQYF.

This clonotype was recorded a few times. The rearrangement links TRBV20-1 to TRBJ1-3; no definite D call. V lost 3 bases to trimming and J lost 0 bases, with 6 bases between them. Germline assignment: CDR1 DFQATT and CDR2 SNEGSKA (reference sequence). The CDR3 has 13 residues. The CDR3 nucleotides read TGCAGTGCTAGCACAGACTCTGGAAACACCATATATTTT. Amino acid sequence: CSASTDSGNTIYF.